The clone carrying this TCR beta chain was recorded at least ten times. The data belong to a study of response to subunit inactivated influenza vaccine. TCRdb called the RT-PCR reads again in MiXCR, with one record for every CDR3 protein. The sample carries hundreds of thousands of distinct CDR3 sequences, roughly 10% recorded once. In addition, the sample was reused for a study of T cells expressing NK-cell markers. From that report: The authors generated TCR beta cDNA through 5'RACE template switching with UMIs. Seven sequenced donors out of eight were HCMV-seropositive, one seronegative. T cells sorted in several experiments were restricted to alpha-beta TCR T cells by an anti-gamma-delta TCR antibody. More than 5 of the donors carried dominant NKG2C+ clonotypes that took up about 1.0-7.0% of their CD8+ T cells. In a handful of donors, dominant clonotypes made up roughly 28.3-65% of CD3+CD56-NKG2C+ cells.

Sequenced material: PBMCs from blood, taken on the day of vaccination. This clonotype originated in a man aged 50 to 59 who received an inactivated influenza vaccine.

The chain's CDR3 is CASSLRTSGTYNEQFF. Here the CDR3 DNA reads TGTGCCAGCAGCCTGCGGACTAGCGGGACCTACAATGAGCAGTTCTTC. The gene calls are TRBV4-2 and TRBJ2-1; 12 bases match TRBD2. In germline, CDR1 is LGHNA, CDR2 YNFKEQ. The CDR3 runs to 16 residues. J gave up 2 bases and V 4 bases, and 3 bases lay outside the gene matches.